Listed below are T cell receptor beta chains from one sample, sequenced in a study of blood T cell repertoires in COVID-19. Some clones are missing from TCRdb's copy, which holds only in-frame ones; the method was immunoSEQ multiplex PCR. Among about 200,000 clones listed, 70% to 90% were seen once. Material: peripheral blood. The receptors come from a human donor with active or convalescent COVID-19. The donor label of this sample is uncertain. Both conserved end residues are part of each CDR3. Each record gives: V gene, clone size, D gene, J gene, CDR3 protein, CDR3 DNA. A D gene is named only where the DNA matches it firmly. Only some rows state a clone size, as once, few, many or a class for expanded clones.

TRBV30	.	.	TRBJ1-2	CAWSVHRGTGYTF	TGTGCCTGGAGTGTACACCGGGGGACTGGCTACACCTTC
TRBV18	.	.	TRBJ1-1	CASSLPDRTAEAFF	TGTGCCAGCTCACTTCCTGACAGGACGGCCGAAGCTTTCTTT
TRBV12-5	.	TRBD1	TRBJ1-2	CASGVRDSYGYTF	TGTGCTAGTGGTGTCCGGGACAGCTATGGCTACACCTTC
TRBV6-4	.	.	TRBJ1-3	CASSFPRVYSGNTIYF	TGTGCCAGCAGTTTCCCGCGGGTATACTCTGGAAACACCATATATTTT
TRBV3-1/TRBV3-2	few	TRBD1	TRBJ1-1	CASSQRAGQGHTEAFF	TGTGCCAGCAGCCAACGGGCGGGACAGGGACACACTGAAGCTTTCTTT
TRBV25-1	.	.	TRBJ1-4	CASSERQYEKLFF	TGTGCCAGCAGTGAGCGGCAGTATGAAAAACTGTTTTTT
TRBV9	few	TRBD1	TRBJ2-7	CASSADRGGAYEQYF	TGTGCCAGCAGCGCAGACAGGGGAGGTGCCTACGAGCAGTACTTC
TRBV7-9	.	TRBD1	TRBJ1-3	CASSPQDRGAGNTIYF	TGTGCCAGCAGCCCCCAGGACAGGGGAGCTGGAAACACCATATATTTT
TRBV16	.	TRBD1	TRBJ2-1	CASSPGQGVEQFF	TGTGCCAGCAGCCCCGGACAGGGTGTGGAGCAGTTCTTC
TRBV4-2	once	TRBD2	TRBJ2-3	CASSRSLADTDTQYF	TGTGCCAGCAGCCGCTCACTAGCGGACACAGATACGCAGTATTTT
TRBV19	.	TRBD1	TRBJ2-7	CASSIAGQGAYEQYF	TGTGCCAGTAGTATTGCGGGACAGGGTGCCTACGAGCAGTACTTC
TRBV29-1	.	.	TRBJ2-2	CSVVDTGELFF	TGCAGCGTTGTAGACACCGGGGAGCTGTTTTTT
TRBV19	.	TRBD1	TRBJ2-5	CASAGGSSTQYF	TGTGCCAGCGCAGGGGGCTCGTCAACCCAGTACTTC
TRBV9	once	.	TRBJ2-7	CASSLSWGVDYEQYF	TGTGCCAGCAGCCTCTCGTGGGGGGTAGATTACGAGCAGTACTTC
TRBV7-9	.	TRBD2	TRBJ2-3	CASSPLAESTDTQYF	TGTGCCAGCAGCCCCCTAGCGGAAAGCACAGATACGCAGTATTTT
TRBV6-5	.	.	TRBJ1-6	CASSSNNSPLHF	TGTGCCAGCAGTTCTAATAATTCACCCCTCCACTTT
TRBV7-2	once	TRBD2	TRBJ2-7	CASSLATSGRVEQYF	TGTGCCAGCAGCTTAGCGACTAGCGGACGGGTCGAGCAGTACTTC
TRBV5-1	.	TRBD1	TRBJ1-2	CASSLGDSGYGYTF	TGCGCCAGCAGCTTGGGGGACAGTGGCTATGGCTACACCTTC
TRBV7-9	few	.	TRBJ1-5	CASSLGEKSNQPQHF	TGTGCCAGCAGCTTAGGGGAGAAGAGCAATCAGCCCCAGCATTTT
TRBV28	.	TRBD1	TRBJ1-1	CASVAGQKAFF	TGTGCCAGCGTGGCGGGACAGAAAGCTTTCTTT
TRBV28	.	.	TRBJ1-1	CASRSQVNTEAFF	TGTGCCAGCCGATCACAGGTAAACACTGAAGCTTTCTTT
TRBV28	.	.	TRBJ1-5	CASRKDFSNQPQHF	TGTGCCAGCCGAAAAGACTTTAGCAATCAGCCCCAGCATTTT
TRBV6-1	.	TRBD1	TRBJ1-4	CASSEVDRGRFSKLFF	TGTGCCAGCAGTGAAGTGGACAGGGGACGGTTTAGTAAACTGTTTTTT
TRBV7-6	.	.	TRBJ2-2	CASSQAITTGTGELFF	TGTGCCAGCAGTCAAGCTATTACGACAGGAACCGGGGAGCTGTTTTTT
TRBV4-2	.	.	TRBJ1-1	CASSLQVVNTEAFF	TGTGCCAGCAGCCTACAGGTAGTGAACACTGAAGCTTTCTTT
TRBV9	few	.	TRBJ2-3	CASSTRTVGDTQYF	TGTGCCAGCAGCACCCGGACAGTGGGAGATACGCAGTATTTT
TRBV2	.	.	TRBJ1-1	CASSEDRVNTEAFF	TGTGCCAGCAGTGAAGACAGGGTTAACACTGAAGCTTTCTTT
TRBV4-1	.	TRBD1	TRBJ2-5	CASSQQTGRETQYF	TGCGCCAGCAGCCAACAGACAGGGCGGGAGACCCAGTACTTC
TRBV10-3	.	TRBD1	TRBJ2-6	CAISDGQGQGANVLTF	TGTGCCATCAGTGACGGACAGGGGCAAGGGGCCAACGTCCTGACTTTC
TRBV6-1	.	.	TRBJ2-1	CASSEAPSGEQFF	TGTGCCAGCAGTGAGGCCCCCTCGGGGGAGCAGTTCTTC
TRBV7-3	.	TRBD2	TRBJ2-3	CASSLVLGFVVWDSGRTDTQYF	TGTGCCAGCAGCTTAGTCCTTGGTTTTGTCGTGTGGGATAGCGGGAGGACAGATACGCAGTATTTT
TRBV27	.	.	TRBJ1-4	CASRLQLQEKLFF	TGTGCCAGCAGATTACAGTTGCAAGAAAAACTGTTTTTT
TRBV5-5	.	TRBD1	TRBJ1-3	CASSALRQGAKTRSGNTIYF	TGTGCCAGCAGCGCGTTGCGACAGGGGGCAAAAACGCGCTCTGGAAACACCATATATTTT
TRBV3-1/TRBV3-2	.	.	TRBJ2-3	CASSPYGTPGQYF	TGTGCCAGCAGCCCCTACGGGACTCCCGGGCAGTATTTT
TRBV4-3	once	TRBD1	TRBJ2-6	CASSQERAGGIDVLTF	TGCGCCAGCAGCCAGGAAAGGGCAGGGGGAATCGACGTCCTGACTTTC
TRBV2	.	.	TRBJ2-1	CASSDVLSYNEQFF	TGTGCCAGCAGTGACGTACTCTCCTACAATGAGCAGTTCTTC
TRBV20-1	.	.	TRBJ1-2	CSVGRNYGYTF	TGCAGTGTAGGCAGGAACTATGGCTACACCTTC
TRBV27	.	TRBD1	TRBJ1-2	CASSSRRQGTGYTF	TGTGCCAGCAGTTCCAGGCGACAGGGTACTGGCTACACCTTC
TRBV7-9	.	TRBD1	TRBJ1-2	CASSWGTGRRSSGGYTF	TGTGCCAGCAGCTGGGGGACAGGCCGGCGTTCGAGTGGTGGCTACACCTTC
TRBV7-9	.	TRBD1	TRBJ2-6	CASSNRGTGANVLTF	TGTGCCAGCAGCAACAGGGGAACTGGGGCCAACGTCCTGACTTTC
TRBV7-2	.	TRBD1	TRBJ2-7	CASSLTGVSHEQYF	TGTGCCAGCAGCTTAACAGGGGTTAGTCACGAGCAGTACTTC
TRBV15	.	.	TRBJ1-6	CATSPRQSQNSPLHF	TGTGCCACCAGCCCACGACAGAGCCAAAATTCACCCCTCCACTTT
TRBV5-1	.	TRBD2	TRBJ2-2	CASSLVGLRATGELFF	TGCGCCAGCAGCTTGGTGGGACTAAGGGCAACCGGGGAGCTGTTTTTT
TRBV5-4	.	.	TRBJ1-3	CASSQDSNSGNTIYF	TGTGCCAGCAGCCAGGACAGCAACTCTGGAAACACCATATATTTT
TRBV5-6	.	.	TRBJ2-5	CASSFGGAKETQYF	TGTGCCAGCAGCTTCGGCGGGGCCAAAGAGACCCAGTACTTC
TRBV6-1	.	.	TRBJ1-2	CASSEARIGEGGYTF	TGTGCCAGCAGTGAAGCGCGGATCGGGGAGGGTGGCTACACCTTC
TRBV29-1	.	TRBD2	TRBJ2-1	CSHIAVAGGPGSYNEQFF	TGCAGCCACATAGCGGTAGCGGGAGGGCCAGGCTCCTACAATGAGCAGTTCTTC
TRBV5-1	.	TRBD2	TRBJ2-1	CASSGVAGVDEQFF	TGCGCCAGCAGCGGGGTAGCGGGAGTGGATGAGCAGTTCTTC
TRBV3-1/TRBV3-2	few	.	TRBJ2-7	CASSQVLGMSYEQYF	TGTGCCAGCAGCCAAGTCCTCGGGATGAGCTACGAGCAGTACTTC
TRBV5-1	.	TRBD2	TRBJ2-7	CASSLARGSYYEQYF	TGCGCCAGCAGCTTGGCTCGCGGGAGTTACTACGAGCAGTACTTC
TRBV7-9	once	.	TRBJ1-4	CASSSLERAEKLFF	TGTGCCAGCAGTTCATTAGAGAGGGCTGAAAAACTGTTTTTT
TRBV29-1	.	.	TRBJ1-3	CSVPNRDTIYF	TGCAGCGTTCCAAACAGGGACACCATATATTTT